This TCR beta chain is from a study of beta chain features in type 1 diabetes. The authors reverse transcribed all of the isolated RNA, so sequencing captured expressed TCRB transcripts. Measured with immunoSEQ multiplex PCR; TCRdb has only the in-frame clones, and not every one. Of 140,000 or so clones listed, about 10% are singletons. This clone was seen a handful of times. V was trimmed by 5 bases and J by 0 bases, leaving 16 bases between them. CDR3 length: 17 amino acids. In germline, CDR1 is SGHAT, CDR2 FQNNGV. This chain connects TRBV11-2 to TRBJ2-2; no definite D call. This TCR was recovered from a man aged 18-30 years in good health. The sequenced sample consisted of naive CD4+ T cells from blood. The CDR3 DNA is TGTGCCAGCAGCGCCCGTGGGCAGGCTTCGAACACCGGGGAGCTGTTTTTT. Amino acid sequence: CASSARGQASNTGELFF.